This T cell receptor (beta chain) was captured by sequencing in a study of blood T cells in healthy people across ages. In the study overall: For every two T cells, template switching captured about one barcoded beta molecule.

Then a second PCR, running roughly 7 to 11 cycles, was carried out with a sample-barcoded 5' primer and a J-beta primer mix. From the 5' RACE reads, TCRdb called clonotypes with MiXCR, one entry per CDR3 protein. The table records some 760,000 distinct CDR3 sequences, roughly 25% of them present only once. This clonotype was observed a handful of times. Deletions cut 0 bases from V and 4 bases from J, with 16 bases between. From germline, CDR1 is LGHNA and CDR2 YSLEER. This CDR3 is 17 amino acids long. The same data also went into a second study, on T cells of mothers and their children. This second study notes: The people who donated were three healthy Caucasian mothers and their six children. Once extracted, all RNA went into cDNA synthesis at around 1.5 ug per 15 ul.

The chain links TRBV4-3 to TRBJ1-5, with a possible D match to TRBD1 (6 bases). The clonotype originates from a boy younger than 18 in good health. The sequencing sample was made of blood. The CDR3 DNA reads as TGCGCCAGCAGCCAAGATCCCGCCAGGGGTGGAAATCAGCCCCAGCATTTT. Translating gives CASSQDPARGGNQPQHF.